A selection of T cell receptor beta chains follows, all from one sample in a study of human thymus T cells. Here immunoSEQ multiplex PCR was the method, and the copy in TCRdb shows in-frame clones only, minus some. The sample has tens of thousands of clones, roughly 94% seen once. The source material was thymus tissue. The source is a girl under three years old with a congenital heart defect but otherwise immunologically healthy. Each CDR3 is given with its conserved first and last residue. Each record gives: J gene, D gene, V gene, clone size, CDR3 protein, CDR3 DNA. A D gene is named only where the DNA matches it firmly. Rows give clone size only sometimes, using once, few, many, or a class for an expanded clone.

TRBJ1-1	NA	TRBV7-9	NA	CASRGRANTEAFF	TGTGCCAGCAGGGGCAGGGCGAACACTGAAGCTTTCTTT
TRBJ1-4	NA	TRBV19	NA	CGSGINEKLFF	TGTGGGTCGGGGATCAATGAAAAACTGTTTTTT
TRBJ2-7	NA	TRBV27	NA	CASRGGPYEQYF	TGTGCCAGCAGGGGTGGCCCCTACGAGCAGTACTTC
TRBJ2-5	TRBD1	TRBV25-1	NA	CASSGEGQLGYQETQYF	TGTGCCAGCAGTGGAGAGGGACAGTTGGGGTACCAAGAGACCCAGTACTTC
TRBJ1-6	NA	TRBV30	NA	CAWRYSSRGSPLHF	TGTGCCTGGAGATATAGCTCCAGAGGGTCACCCCTCCACTTT
TRBJ1-2	NA	TRBV12-5	NA	CASGPGGRGNDGYTF	TGTGCTAGTGGCCCCGGGGGGAGGGGGAATGATGGCTACACCTTC
TRBJ2-7	NA	TRBV29-1	once	CSVAPQGSYEQYF	TGCAGCGTTGCCCCTCAGGGTTCCTACGAGCAGTACTTC
TRBJ1-4	TRBD1	TRBV6-4	NA	CASTTGTAFTTNEKLFF	TGTGCCAGTACAACCGGGACAGCCTTTACAACTAATGAAAAACTGTTTTTT
TRBJ1-1	NA	TRBV12-5	NA	CASGLAGDTEAFF	TGTGCTAGTGGTTTGGCTGGCGACACTGAAGCTTTCTTT
TRBJ1-4	TRBD1	TRBV10-2	NA	CASSPGTVEKLFF	TGCGCCAGCAGCCCTGGGACAGTTGAAAAACTGTTTTTT
TRBJ2-7	NA	TRBV5-1	NA	CASSLAVSFSYEQYF	TGCGCCAGCAGCTTGGCGGTTTCCTTCTCCTACGAGCAGTACTTC
TRBJ2-5	NA	TRBV5-1	NA	CASSLVGSPTNLTWEKTQYF	TGCGCCAGCAGCTTGGTAGGCAGTCCGACTAACCTAACATGGGAAAAGACCCAGTACTTC
TRBJ2-5	NA	TRBV7-4	NA	CASSPPGGLKQETQYF	TGTGCCAGCAGCCCGCCCGGCGGGTTGAAACAAGAGACCCAGTACTTC
TRBJ2-7	TRBD1	TRBV19	NA	CASSTTDRVPYEQYF	TGTGCCAGTAGTACCACGGACAGGGTCCCCTACGAGCAGTACTTC
TRBJ1-5	NA	TRBV23-1	once	CASSQGNQPQHF	TGCGCCAGCAGTCAAGGGAATCAGCCCCAGCATTTT
TRBJ1-5	NA	TRBV28	once	CASSLDLNQPQHF	TGTGCCAGCAGTTTAGACCTAAATCAGCCCCAGCATTTT
TRBJ1-2	NA	TRBV28	NA	CATNPGGGYGYTF	TGTGCCACCAACCCTGGCGGAGGCTATGGCTACACCTTC
TRBJ2-1	NA	TRBV18	NA	CASSPAGTISYNEQFF	TGTGCCAGCTCACCGGCCGGGACAATCTCCTACAATGAGCAGTTCTTC
TRBJ1-1	TRBD1	TRBV11-2	once	CASSRVGQGGPNTEAFF	TGTGCCAGCAGTCGAGTCGGACAGGGGGGACCGAACACTGAAGCTTTCTTT
TRBJ1-5	TRBD1	TRBV28	NA	CASSLISGGQGHQPQHF	TGTGCCAGCAGTTTGATAAGCGGCGGACAGGGCCATCAGCCCCAGCATTTT
TRBJ2-5	NA	TRBV7-6	few	CASSFQETQYF	TGTGCCAGCAGCTTTCAAGAGACCCAGTACTTC
TRBJ1-1	NA	TRBV29-1	NA	CSFSGQGGTEAFF	TGCAGCTTCAGTGGGCAGGGAGGGACTGAAGCTTTCTTT
TRBJ2-6	TRBD2	TRBV7-9	once	CASSLGTSGSSGANVLTF	TGTGCCAGCAGCTTAGGAACTAGCGGCAGCTCTGGGGCCAACGTCCTGACTTTC
TRBJ2-6	TRBD1	TRBV30	NA	CAWSGDRGKTDSGANVLTF	TGTGCCTGGAGTGGCGACAGGGGAAAAACTGACTCTGGGGCCAACGTCCTGACTTTC
TRBJ2-1	NA	TRBV20-1	NA	CSASEQFF	TGCAGTGCTAGTGAGCAGTTCTTC
TRBJ2-1	TRBD1	TRBV28	NA	CASSTGTGEPDEQFF	TGTGCCAGCAGTACCGGGACAGGGGAGCCCGATGAGCAGTTCTTC
TRBJ1-2	NA	TRBV28	NA	CASSLGGASYGYTF	TGTGCCAGCAGTTTGGGGGGCGCTAGCTATGGCTACACCTTC
TRBJ1-1	NA	TRBV5-1	NA	CASSMVGGPNTEAFF	TGCGCCAGCAGTATGGTCGGGGGCCCGAACACTGAAGCTTTCTTT
TRBJ2-1	TRBD2	TRBV9	NA	CASSVLGTGEGSYNEQFF	TGTGCCAGCAGCGTTCTTGGTACGGGGGAGGGCTCCTACAATGAGCAGTTCTTC
TRBJ1-2	TRBD1	TRBV12-5	once	CASGLSSGQGIRDYGYTF	TGTGCTAGTGGTTTGTCCTCGGGACAGGGAATCAGAGACTATGGCTACACCTTC
TRBJ1-1	NA	TRBV5-1	NA	CASRMTVNTEAFF	TGCGCCAGCAGGATGACGGTAAACACTGAAGCTTTCTTT
TRBJ2-1	TRBD2	TRBV4-3	NA	CASSQDLEREGASDEQFF	TGCGCCAGCAGCCAAGATCTCGAGCGGGAGGGAGCAAGCGATGAGCAGTTCTTC
TRBJ1-1	NA	TRBV7-2	once	CASSWKGRHTEAFF	TGTGCCAGCAGCTGGAAGGGGCGCCACACTGAAGCTTTCTTT
TRBJ1-2	NA	TRBV25-1	NA	CASGGSREPSGYTF	TGTGCCAGCGGGGGAAGCAGGGAGCCCTCGGGCTACACCTTC
TRBJ2-4	NA	TRBV30	NA	CAWRGAGGKNIQYF	TGTGCCTGGAGGGGCGCAGGTGGTAAAAACATTCAGTACTTC
TRBJ1-1	NA	TRBV7-3	NA	CASSHLGHTEAFF	TGTGCCAGCAGCCATCTAGGACACACTGAAGCTTTCTTT
TRBJ2-5	TRBD2	TRBV14	NA	CATSGSEETQYF	TGTGCCACTAGCGGGAGTGAAGAGACCCAGTACTTC
TRBJ2-7	TRBD2	TRBV27	few	CASTGTSGVSRPRVRPLEQYF	TGTGCCAGCACCGGGACTAGCGGTGTAAGTAGGCCTCGCGTTAGGCCATTGGAGCAGTACTTC
TRBJ2-2	TRBD1	TRBV6-5	NA	CASSYHRGAGELFF	TGTGCCAGCAGTTACCACAGGGGGGCCGGGGAGCTGTTTTTT
TRBJ1-2	TRBD1	TRBV14	NA	CASSQGQGAAYGYTF	TGTGCCAGCAGCCAAGGACAGGGGGCTGCCTATGGCTACACCTTC
TRBJ1-2	NA	TRBV6-5	NA	CASRRENREFGYTF	TGTGCCAGCAGAAGGGAGAACAGGGAGTTTGGCTACACCTTC